These 26 T cell receptor beta chains were sequenced from one sample in a study of shared clonotypes between healthy human individuals (dated by TCRdb to about 2020). Receptor amplification or capture employed the immunoSEQ multiplex PCR assay. This immuneACCESS table, as held by TCRdb, lists in-frame sequences with V and J called but not all clones. Of the missing ones, under half trace to an unresolved V gene in checked studies; the others have no known cause. The sample table holds about 480,000 clones, of which 79% were seen once. 13% of the sample belongs to the ten largest clones. The specimen sequenced was PBMCs. These receptors were taken from a woman aged 40 to 49 in good health. Some clones in this sample may be carry-over from other donors' samples.

The genes are TRBV19 and TRBJ1-1; D gene ambiguous. V gave up 3 bases and J gave up 5 bases, with 4 bases separating them. This CDR3 is built from 11 residues. Germline V CDR1 and CDR2: LNHDA, SQIVND (reference sequence). The chain's CDR3 is CASSIQTEAFF. The CDR3, as DNA: TGTGCCAGTAGTATCCAGACTGAAGCTTTCTTT.

The chain combines TRBV5-4 with TRBJ2-5; D tentatively reads TRBD1 or TRBD2 (5 bases each). Judging by the DNA end, TRBJ2-7 fits better; the J call may be wrong. The CDR3 has 15 residues. Germline V gene data show CDR1 as SGHNT and CDR2 as YYREEE (reference sequence). The CDR3 nucleotides read TGTGCCAGCAGCCCTCGGGACGGTAACATCAACGAGCAGTACTTC. Protein: CASSPRDGNINEQYF.

A single count supports this clone. The chain links TRBV29-1 to TRBJ1-4; 7 bases align to TRBD1. The V and J ends lost 8 bases and 6 bases, in that order; junction bases with no gene match: 12. This CDR3 spans 14 amino acids. The germline V gene encodes CDR1 SQVTM and CDR2 ANQGSEA. CDR3: CSPSAGGWDEKLFF. The CDR3 nucleotides are TGCAGCCCCTCCGCAGGGGGATGGGATGAAAAACTGTTTTTT.

The gene calls are TRBV10-3 and TRBJ1-5; D is possibly TRBD1 (5 bases). The CDR3 is made up of 14 amino acids. Per germline, CDR1 ENHRY and CDR2 SYGVKD. Trimming removed 4 bases from V and 7 bases from J, with 14 bases in between. As DNA, the CDR3 is TGTGCCATCAGTGCAACTTCGGGGGACCAGCCCCAGCATTTT. This gives the protein CAISATSGDQPQHF.

The chain links TRBV5-1 to TRBJ2-1, with D tentatively TRBD2 (5 bases). Trimming took off 0 bases at V and 4 bases at J, with 14 bases between the two ends. The CDR3 is made up of 16 amino acids. The germline CDR1 and CDR2 sequences are SGHRS and YFSETQ. This CDR3 reads CASSLAGGGPYNEQFF. As DNA, the CDR3 is TGCGCCAGCAGCTTGGCCGGTGGCGGGCCTTACAATGAGCAGTTCTTC.

V is TRBV27 and J is TRBJ1-5, with 8 bases that match TRBD1. The CDR3 runs 14 residues. V shed 4 bases, J shed 9 bases, and the junction held 8 bases outside the gene matches. Germline CDR1 is MNHEY and CDR2 is SMNVEV (reference sequence). CDR3 amino acids: CASSSTGGLGPQHF. In DNA, the CDR3 is TGTGCCAGCAGTTCTACAGGGGGACTTGGGCCCCAGCATTTT.

The genes are TRBV4-3 and TRBJ2-7; no clear D gene. Germline CDR1 reads LGHNA; CDR2 reads YSLEER. V was cut by 0 bases and J by 2 bases, with 11 bases left in between. The CDR3 runs 15 residues. The CDR3 nucleotides read TGCGCCAGCAGCCAAGATCAACGCTCGGCCTACGAGCAGTACTTC. Its protein product is CASSQDQRSAYEQYF.

In the case of this clone: At the DNA level, this CDR3 is encoded by other sequences in the same sample as well. The V gene is TRBV5-1, the J gene TRBJ2-1; D is unclear. Between the trimmed V and J ends, which lost 2 bases and 5 bases, there was a span of 2 bases. The CDR3 length is 11 residues. Germline loops: CDR1 SGHRS, CDR2 YFSETQ. The CDR3 region is CASSLNNEQFF. The DNA for the CDR3 is TGCGCCAGCAGCTTAAACAATGAGCAGTTCTTC.

The chain joins TRBV28 to TRBJ2-5; TRBD1 matches 10 bases. The germline V gene encodes CDR1 MDHEN and CDR2 SYDVKM. Trimming cost V 6 bases and J 4 bases; bases outside gene matches: 5. The CDR3 consists of 14 residues. CDR3 nucleotide sequence: TGTGCCAGCAGCTCGGACAGGGGGAGAGAGACCCAGTACTTC. Protein: CASSSDRGRETQYF.

CDR3 loop: CASSEYGDNEQFF. For the CDR3, the DNA is TGTGCCAGCAGTGAATACGGGGACAATGAGCAGTTCTTC. The chain carries TRBV25-1 and TRBJ2-1; D perhaps matches TRBD2 (5 bases). Trimming pared 0 bases from V and 5 bases from J, leaving 5 bases between. Germline CDR1 MGHDK, CDR2 SYGVNS. This CDR3 region has 13 residues. Filled out from reference TRBV25-1 and TRBJ2-1, the complete variable domain reads EADIYQTPRYLVIGTGKKITLECSQTMGHDKMYWYQQDPGMELHLIHYSYGVNSTEKGDLSSESTVSRIRTEHFPLTLESARPSHTSQYLCASSEYGDNEQFFGPGTRLTVL.

The chain's CDR3 is CSVEDHGGPGTEAFF. DNA for the CDR3: TGCAGCGTTGAAGATCACGGGGGCCCCGGGACTGAAGCTTTCTTT. The chain has TRBV29-1 and TRBJ1-1; D perhaps matches TRBD1 (6 bases). V was clipped by 0 bases and J by 5 bases, with 16 bases between them. The CDR3 has 15 amino acids. The V gene's germline CDR1 is SQVTM and CDR2 ANQGSEA. The variable domain in full, completed from reference TRBV29-1 and TRBJ1-1, reads SAVISQKPSRDICQRGTSLTIQCQVDSQVTMMFWYRQQPGQSLTLIATANQGSEATYESGFVIDKFPISRPNLTFSTLTVSNMSPEDSSIYLCSVEDHGGPGTEAFFGQGTRLTVV.

On this clone itself: The sample contains more than one DNA sequence encoding this CDR3. The chain links TRBV5-4 to TRBJ1-4, with a weak D call TRBD1 (5 bases). Germline CDR1 is SGHNT and CDR2 is YYREEE (reference sequence). Trimming pared 0 bases from V and 5 bases from J, leaving 11 bases between. CDR3 length equals 15 residues. The CDR3 region is CASSLGQGGNEKLFF. The DNA for the CDR3 is TGTGCCAGCAGCTTGGGGCAGGGAGGGAATGAAAAACTGTTTTTT.

The chain employs TRBV7-2 and TRBJ1-1; D call uncertain. With 4 bases removed from V and 8 bases from J, the gap between germline ends came to 14 bases. There are 13 residues in the CDR3. In germline, CDR1 is SGHTA, CDR2 FQGNSA. CDR3 region: CASSSRAPKEAFF. CDR3 nucleotide sequence: TGTGCCAGCAGCTCCCGGGCCCCTAAAGAAGCTTTCTTT. The entire variable domain, with the rest obtained from reference TRBV7-2 and TRBJ1-1, is as follows: GAGVSQSPSNKVTEKGKDVELRCDPISGHTALYWYRQSLGQGLEFLIYFQGNSAPDKSGLPSDRFSAERTGGSVSTLTIQRTQQEDSAVYLCASSSRAPKEAFFGQGTRLTVV.

The chain links TRBV5-1 to TRBJ2-1, with D possibly TRBD1 on 6 matching bases. The CDR3 is 17 residues long. Between the trimmed V and J ends, which lost 4 bases and 2 bases, there was a span of 19 bases. Germline loops: CDR1 SGHRS, CDR2 YFSETQ. CDR3 protein: CASSGTGTKGPYNEQFF. As DNA, the CDR3 is TGCGCCAGCAGCGGTACAGGGACCAAGGGGCCCTACAATGAGCAGTTCTTC.

The rearrangement uses TRBV19 and TRBJ2-1; 9 bases are shared with TRBD2. The V segment lost 5 bases and the J segment 7 bases; nucleotides outside the gene matches: 9. Per the germline V gene, CDR1 is LNHDA and CDR2 is SQIVND (reference sequence). This CDR3 contains 15 residues. This chain's CDR3 is CASSGASGISNEQFF. CDR3 bases: TGTGCCAGTAGTGGGGCTAGCGGGATTTCAAATGAGCAGTTCTTC.

The rearrangement joins TRBV4-2 to TRBJ2-5, with D maybe TRBD2 (6 bases). Trimming cost V 4 bases and J 2 bases, with 14 bases left between them. Germline loops: CDR1 LGHNA, CDR2 YNFKEQ. The CDR3 sequence is 15 residues long. CDR3 region: CASSRLTGSQETQYF. In DNA form, the CDR3 reads TGTGCCAGCAGCCGACTAACCGGGAGTCAAGAGACCCAGTACTTC.

The chain couples TRBV29-1 to TRBJ2-7; possibly TRBD1 for D (6 bases). In germline, CDR1 is SQVTM, CDR2 ANQGSEA. The CDR3 sequence is 12 residues long. V was trimmed by 4 bases and J by 10 bases, leaving 17 bases between them. The CDR3, as DNA: TGCAGCGTTGGCCAGGACAGCTCCTCCCAGTACTTC. Its translation is CSVGQDSSSQYF.

The rearrangement links TRBV5-1 to TRBJ1-4, with D unclear. Trimming removed 4 bases at V and 0 bases at J, with 10 bases between. CDR1 SGHRS and CDR2 YFSETQ come from the germline V gene. The CDR3 spans 15 residues. CDR3 region: CASSRDGSTNEKLFF. CDR3 in DNA: TGCGCCAGCAGCCGCGACGGGTCAACTAATGAAAAACTGTTTTTT.

The CDR3 bases are TGCGCCAGCAGTGAGTTAGGCAGGGCGCCCTACGAGCAGTACTTC. Residues: CASSELGRAPYEQYF. The chain couples TRBV10-1 to TRBJ2-7; tentative D call: TRBD1 (5 bases). Looked up from germline, CDR1 is WNHNN and CDR2 is SYGVQD (reference sequence). V lost 1 base, J lost 2 bases, and 12 bases lay in between. The CDR3 has 15 amino acids.

In its sample, this clone was seen a few times. Here the CDR3 reads CASSLGIVSGNTIYF. The CDR3 DNA reads TGCGCCAGCAGCTTGGGGATAGTCTCTGGAAACACCATATATTTT. This rearrangement joins TRBV5-1 to TRBJ1-3; D is undetermined. The CDR3 contains 15 residues. Trimming stripped 0 bases from V and 0 bases from J, with 7 bases between. The germline gives CDR1 SGHRS, CDR2 YFSETQ.

About this clone: The same CDR3 is also encoded by other DNA sequences in this sample. This sequence joins TRBV5-5 and TRBJ2-6; 9 nucleotides line up with TRBD1. The CDR3 totals 18 residues. The junction had 9 bases not matched to a gene; V was cut back by 5 bases and J by 0 bases. CDR1 and CDR2 from the germline V gene are SGHKS and YYEKEE (reference sequence). The CDR3 nucleotides read TGTGCCAGCAGTTTGACCGGGACAGGGACCTCTGGGGCCAACGTCCTGACTTTC. It translates to CASSLTGTGTSGANVLTF. Complete variable domain (other parts from reference TRBV5-5 and TRBJ2-6): DAGVTQSPTHLIKTRGQQVTLRCSPISGHKSVSWYQQVLGQGPQFIFQYYEKEERGRGNFPDRFSARQFPNYSSELNVNALLLGDSALYLCASSLTGTGTSGANVLTFGAGSRLTVL.

The chain has TRBV25-1 and TRBJ2-7; 7 bases match TRBD1. With 4 bases clipped from V and 2 bases from J, the junction kept 8 bases outside the gene matches. Germline CDR1 MGHDK, CDR2 SYGVNS. This CDR3 is built from 15 residues. This CDR3 is CASSGSGTVTYEQYF. In DNA form, the CDR3 reads TGTGCCAGCAGTGGCTCCGGGACAGTCACCTACGAGCAGTACTTC.

This clone is a singleton in its sample. J is TRBJ2-7 and V is TRBV10-1; TRBD2 agrees at 9 bases. Looked up from germline, CDR1 is WNHNN and CDR2 is SYGVQD (reference sequence). Germline trimming cut 9 bases from V and 0 bases from J; bases unmatched to any gene: 9. The CDR3 runs 15 residues. In DNA form, the CDR3 reads TGCGCCAGGGCCCCTAGCGGGACTACCTCCTACGAGCAGTACTTC. Translating gives CARAPSGTTSYEQYF.

Remarks on this clone: Within the sample, other DNA sequences also encode this same CDR3. V usage is TRBV19 and J usage is TRBJ2-6; D uncertain. The CDR3 has 15 amino acids. Germline CDR1 reads LNHDA; CDR2 reads SQIVND (reference sequence). Trimming removed 2 bases at V and 0 bases at J, with 5 bases between. CDR3 loop: CASSIRNSGANVLTF. The CDR3 nucleotides read TGTGCCAGTAGTATAAGAAACTCTGGGGCCAACGTCCTGACTTTC. Variable domain in full (rest from reference TRBV19 and TRBJ2-6): DGGITQSPKYLFRKEGQNVTLSCEQNLNHDAMYWYRQDPGQGLRLIYYSQIVNDFQKGDIAEGYSVSREKKESFPLTVTSAQKNPTAFYLCASSIRNSGANVLTFGAGSRLTVL.

This sequence joins TRBV30 and TRBJ2-7; 12 bases align to TRBD1. Germline V CDR1 and CDR2: GTSNPN, SVGIG (reference sequence). The CDR3 totals 15 residues. Unmatched junction bases numbered 6, after V lost 4 bases and J lost 2 bases. CDR3: CAWTGTGGFAYEQYF. As DNA, the CDR3 is TGTGCCTGGACCGGGACAGGGGGCTTCGCCTACGAGCAGTACTTC.

The V gene is TRBV14, the J gene TRBJ2-1; 7 bases match TRBD2. Germline V lookup: CDR1 SGHDN, CDR2 FVKESK. V was clipped by 4 bases and J by 0 bases; unmatched bases: 3. The CDR3 runs 15 residues. The DNA of the CDR3 is TGTGCCAGCAGCCCGACTAGCAGCTCCTACAATGAGCAGTTCTTC. Translated: CASSPTSSSYNEQFF.